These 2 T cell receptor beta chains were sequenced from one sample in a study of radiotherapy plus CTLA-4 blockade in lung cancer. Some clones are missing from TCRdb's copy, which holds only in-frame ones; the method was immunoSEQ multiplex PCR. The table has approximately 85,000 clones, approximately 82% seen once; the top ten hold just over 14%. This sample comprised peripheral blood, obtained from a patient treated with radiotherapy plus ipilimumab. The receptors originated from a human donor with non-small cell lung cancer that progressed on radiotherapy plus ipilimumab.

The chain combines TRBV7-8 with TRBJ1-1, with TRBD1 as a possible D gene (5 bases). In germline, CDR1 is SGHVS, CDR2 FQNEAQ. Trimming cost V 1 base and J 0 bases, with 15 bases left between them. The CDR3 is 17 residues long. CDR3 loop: CASSLVWGGSMNTEAFF. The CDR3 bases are TGTGCCAGCAGCTTAGTCTGGGGGGGGAGTATGAACACTGAAGCTTTCTTT.

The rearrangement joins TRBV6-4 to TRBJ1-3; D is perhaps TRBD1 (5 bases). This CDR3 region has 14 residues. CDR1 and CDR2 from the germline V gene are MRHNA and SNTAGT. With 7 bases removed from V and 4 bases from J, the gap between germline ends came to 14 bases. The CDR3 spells CASKVQGYGNTIYF. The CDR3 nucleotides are TGTGCCAGCAAAGTTCAGGGTTACGGAAACACCATATATTTT.